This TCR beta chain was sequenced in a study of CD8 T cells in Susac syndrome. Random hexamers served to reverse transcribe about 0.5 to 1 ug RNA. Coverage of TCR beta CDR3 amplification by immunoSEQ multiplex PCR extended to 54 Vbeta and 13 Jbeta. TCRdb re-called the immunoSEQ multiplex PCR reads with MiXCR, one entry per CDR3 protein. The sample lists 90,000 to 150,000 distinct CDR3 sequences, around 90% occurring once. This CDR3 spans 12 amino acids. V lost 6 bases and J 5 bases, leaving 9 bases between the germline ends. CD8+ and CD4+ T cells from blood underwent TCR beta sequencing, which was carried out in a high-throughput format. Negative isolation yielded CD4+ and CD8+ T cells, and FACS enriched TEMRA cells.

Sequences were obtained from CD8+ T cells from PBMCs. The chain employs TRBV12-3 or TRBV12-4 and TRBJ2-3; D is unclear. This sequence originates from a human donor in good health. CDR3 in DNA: TGTGCCAGCAGAAAACTAAGAGATACGCAGTATTTT. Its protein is CASRKLRDTQYF.